The 12 T cell receptor beta chains given below trace back to one sample, sequenced in a study of blood T cell repertoires in COVID-19. Only in-frame clones appear in the TCRdb table, and some are missing; sequencing was by immunoSEQ multiplex PCR. The top ten clones hold 10% of a sample with tens of thousands of clones, approximately 90% of them seen once. The sequenced sample consisted of peripheral blood. Receptors were obtained from a human donor with acute or convalescent COVID-19. The donor label of this sample is uncertain.

The rearrangement uses TRBV29-1 and TRBJ2-2; 10 bases are shared with TRBD1. Germline assignment: CDR1 SQVTM and CDR2 ANQGSEA. The CDR3 contains 15 residues. The V and J ends lost 8 bases and 5 bases, in that order; junction bases with no gene match: 11. Here the CDR3 DNA reads TGCAGCTTTCTCATGTGGACAGGGGGTACCGGGGAGCTGTTTTTT. Translation gives CSFLMWTGGTGELFF.

The rearrangement links TRBV28 to TRBJ2-3; unclear D gene. Germline CDR1 is MDHEN and CDR2 is SYDVKM. V was cut by 4 bases and J by 9 bases, with 5 bases left in between. The CDR3 is 10 amino acids. In nucleotides, the CDR3 is TGTGCCAGCAGTTCCGCGACGCAGTATTTT. Translating it yields CASSSATQYF.

V gene TRBV5-1 combines with J gene TRBJ2-2; 7 positions match TRBD1. Germline V CDR1 and CDR2: SGHRS, YFSETQ. With 4 bases clipped from V and 5 bases from J, the junction kept 8 bases outside the gene matches. This CDR3 comprises 15 residues. CDR3 in amino acids: CASSPTGVGTGELFF. The DNA for the CDR3 is TGCGCCAGCAGCCCAACAGGGGTTGGGACCGGGGAGCTGTTTTTT.

The V and J genes are TRBV11-2 and TRBJ1-1; D might be TRBD1 (6 bases). This CDR3 spans 14 amino acids. CDR1 is SGHAT, CDR2 FQNNGV, per germline. Between the trimmed V and J ends, which lost 3 bases and 0 bases, there was a span of 8 bases. CDR3 in amino acids: CASSFRDMNTEAFF. The CDR3 DNA is TGTGCCAGCAGCTTCCGGGACATGAACACTGAAGCTTTCTTT.

This clone has a handful of counts. V gene TRBV2 combines with J gene TRBJ1-5, with no clear D. Germline CDR1 is SNHLY and CDR2 is FYNNEI. CDR3 size: 14 residues. Trimming stripped 8 bases from V and 2 bases from J, with 13 bases between. CDR3 bases: TGTGCCAGCCTACCGGACTCGGGCAATCAGCCCCAGCATTTT. Translated, it gives CASLPDSGNQPQHF.

The rearrangement links TRBV21-1 to TRBJ2-7; the table's D call, TRBD1, has no DNA check behind it. TRBV21-1 represents a pseudogene. The CDR3 is 16 residues long. CDR3 sequence: CASSKDGGGSPYEQYF. Written as DNA, the CDR3 is TGTGCCAGCAGCAAAGATGGGGGCGGTAGTCCCTACGAGCAGTACTTC.

This clone was detected a few times. The chain links TRBV4-1 to TRBJ2-3; the match to TRBD2 covers 9 bases. Per the germline V gene, CDR1 is MGHRA and CDR2 is YSYEKL. Trimming took 4 bases from V and 1 from J; bases not matched to a gene: 6. The CDR3 consists of 16 residues. The CDR3 is CASSPIAGARTDTQYF. The DNA of the CDR3 is TGCGCCAGCAGCCCTATAGCGGGAGCCCGCACAGATACGCAGTATTTT.

This rearrangement joins TRBV5-8 to TRBJ2-5, with 11 bases that match TRBD2. With V trimmed by 0 bases and J by 2 bases, 3 bases remained unmatched. Germline V gene sequence: CDR1 SGHTS, CDR2 YDEGEE. The CDR3 is 16 residues long. CDR3: CASSLVGTSGQETQYF. The CDR3, as DNA: TGTGCCAGCAGCTTGGTAGGGACTAGCGGACAAGAGACCCAGTACTTC.

This clone turned up a few times. CDR3 sequence reads: CASSRTGQDRNTIYF. CDR3 sequence (DNA): TGCGCCAGCAGCCGAACGGGACAGGATCGGAACACCATATATTTT. This sequence joins TRBV5-1 and TRBJ1-3, with TRBD1 matching over 8 bases. This CDR3 is 15 amino acids long. Germline values: CDR1 SGHRS, CDR2 YFSETQ. J was trimmed by 7 bases and V by 4 bases; bases with no gene match: 10.

This clone was recorded only once. The CDR3 loop reads CSVRTGSGGELFF. Here the CDR3 DNA reads TGCAGCGTCCGGACAGGGTCTGGCGGGGAGCTGTTTTTT. The V call is TRBV29-1, the J call TRBJ2-2; 8 bases are a match to TRBD1. CDR1 and CDR2 (germline): SQVTM, ANQGSEA. After removal of 6 bases from V and 7 bases from J, the junction contained 7 bases not matched to a gene. This CDR3 has 13 residues.

J is TRBJ1-1 and V is TRBV7-2; no definite D call. The V end lost 5 bases, the J end lost 0 bases, and 16 bases lay between the germline ends. CDR1 and CDR2 from the germline V gene are SGHTA and FQGNSA. The CDR3 has 16 residues. The CDR3 loop reads CASSPHRSGMNTEAFF. The CDR3 DNA reads as TGTGCCAGCAGCCCGCACCGGTCAGGTATGAACACTGAAGCTTTCTTT.

V and J are TRBV19 and TRBJ1-3, with 7 bases that match TRBD1. Germline loops: CDR1 LNHDA, CDR2 SQIVND (reference sequence). The CDR3 totals 14 residues. J lost 4 bases, V lost 6 bases, and 6 bases had no gene match. The CDR3 bases are TGTGCCAGTAGCAGGACAGGTGGAGGAAACACCATATATTTT. As protein: CASSRTGGGNTIYF.